Below, 31 T cell receptor beta chains from the same sample are listed, as sequenced in a study of CD8 T cells in Susac syndrome. Random hexamers were used to reverse transcribe an amount of roughly 0.5 to 1 ug RNA. TCRdb called the immunoSEQ multiplex PCR reads again in MiXCR, with one record for every CDR3 protein. This table holds 55,000 to 75,000 distinct CDR3 sequences, 93% found once. The sequenced sample was CD4+ T cells from PBMCs. The receptors here all came from a human donor with Susac syndrome.

This rearrangement joins TRBV28 to TRBJ1-5, with D perhaps TRBD1 (5 bases). The CDR3 is 16 amino acids. Germline values: CDR1 MDHEN, CDR2 SYDVKM. V was pared by 6 bases and J by 7 bases, with 22 bases between. CDR3 DNA sequence: TGTGCCAGCAGCCCTCCCGGTCGGGGAGGGGAACAGCCCCAGCATTTT. Its translation is CASSPPGRGGEQPQHF.

The chain combines TRBV18 with TRBJ1-4, with a possible D match to TRBD1 (5 bases). Per germline, CDR1 KGHSH and CDR2 LQKENI. The ends were cut back, 5 bases at V and 0 bases at J, with 10 bases in the middle. CDR3 length: 15 residues. The CDR3 DNA reads TGTGCCAGCTCAAAGGGGACTCCAACTAATGAAAAACTGTTTTTT. As protein: CASSKGTPTNEKLFF.

The chain uses TRBV7-2 and TRBJ1-1, with D possibly TRBD1 on 6 matching bases. This CDR3 comprises 11 residues. V dropped 7 bases and J dropped 10 bases, with 13 bases sitting between them. CDR1 is SGHTA, CDR2 FQGNSA, per germline. CDR3 loop: CASKDTGPAFF. CDR3 DNA: TGTGCCAGCAAAGACACAGGGCCAGCTTTCTTT.

This chain joins TRBV6-2 or TRBV6-3 and TRBJ1-2; 8 bases align to TRBD1. CDR1 MNHEY and CDR2 SVGEGT come from the germline V gene. With 8 bases clipped from V and 4 bases from J, the junction kept 3 bases outside the gene matches. The length of the CDR3 is 12 residues. In nucleotides, the CDR3 is TGTGCCAGCTCGGGACAGGCCTATGGCTACACCTTC. Translating it yields CASSGQAYGYTF.

This chain connects TRBV19 to TRBJ2-1, with D possibly being TRBD1 (6 bases). V lost 6 bases and J lost 7, with 19 bases in between. The germline V gene has CDR1 LNHDA and CDR2 SQIVND (reference sequence). There are 15 residues in the CDR3. CDR3 nucleotide sequence: TGTGCCAGTAGGGGTTTCTACAGGGCGAAGAATGAGCAGTTCTTC. As protein: CASRGFYRAKNEQFF.

The chain links TRBV7-3 to TRBJ2-1; 15 nucleotides agree with TRBD2. Germline V lookup: CDR1 SGHTA, CDR2 FQGTGA. The CDR3 totals 17 residues. V lost 1 base, J lost 6 bases, and 4 bases stayed unmatched. CDR3 sequence (DNA): TGTGCCAGCAGCTTAAAAAAGGGACTAGCGGGGGGCAATGAGCAGTTCTTC. Protein: CASSLKKGLAGGNEQFF.

V usage is TRBV11-2 and J usage is TRBJ2-1, with D unresolved. Germline values: CDR1 SGHAT, CDR2 FQNNGV. Trimming cost V 2 bases and J 1 base, with 6 bases left between them. The CDR3 is 14 residues long. The CDR3 DNA reads TGTGCCAGCAGCTTAACCAGTTCCTACAATGAGCAGTTCTTC. Translation: CASSLTSSYNEQFF.

The chain links TRBV15 to TRBJ2-3; D may be TRBD1 (5 bases). The CDR3 length is 14 residues. Trimming left V 2 bases short and J 3 bases short, with 9 bases between. Germline values: CDR1 LNHNV, CDR2 YYDKDF (reference sequence). CDR3 residues: CATSRSQGTDTQYF. The CDR3 DNA follows: TGTGCCACCAGCAGATCCCAGGGTACAGATACGCAGTATTTT.

This chain uses TRBV20-1 with TRBJ2-3; D not certain. The ends were cut back, 3 bases at V and 6 bases at J, with 16 bases in the middle. This CDR3 has 14 residues. Germline V gene data show CDR1 as DFQATT and CDR2 as SNEGSKA (reference sequence). CDR3 residues: CSARYLNSGDTQYF. Here the CDR3 DNA reads TGCAGTGCTAGGTACCTTAATTCTGGGGATACGCAGTATTTT.

The V and J genes are TRBV29-1 and TRBJ2-5; D not resolved. Germline CDR1 and CDR2: SQVTM and ANQGSEA. The V end lost 7 bases, the J end lost 0 bases, and 9 bases lay between the germline ends. The CDR3 has 12 residues. CDR3 DNA sequence: TGCAGCGCCGTCTCCGACCAAGAGACCCAGTACTTC. Its protein product is CSAVSDQETQYF.

The rearrangement uses TRBV3-1 and TRBJ2-1; TRBD2 matches 10 bases. With V trimmed by 3 bases and J by 6 bases, 5 bases remained unmatched. The CDR3 runs to 15 residues. In germline, CDR1 is LGHDT, CDR2 YNNKEL (reference sequence). The CDR3 here is CASSQSGGAFNEQFF. In DNA form, the CDR3 reads TGTGCCAGCAGCCAGAGCGGGGGGGCCTTCAATGAGCAGTTCTTC.

The V call is TRBV10-3, the J call TRBJ2-7; TRBD2 might be the D (6 bases). This CDR3 spans 14 amino acids. The V gene lost 7 bases and the J gene lost 0 bases, with 13 bases spanning the gap. CDR1 is ENHRY, CDR2 SYGVKD, per germline. Written as DNA, the CDR3 is TGTGCCATCAACCGCGGGGACGGCTCCTACGAGCAGTACTTC. It codes for CAINRGDGSYEQYF.

This clonotype was counted once. The chain employs TRBV7-3 and TRBJ2-3; D may correspond to TRBD1 or TRBD2 (5 bases each). The CDR3 consists of 16 residues. The germline V gene has CDR1 SGHTA and CDR2 FQGTGA. V lost 4 bases, J lost 0 bases, and 14 bases lay in between. Here the CDR3 reads CASSSGASGSTDTQYF. The CDR3 DNA sequence: TGTGCCAGCAGCTCCGGGGCCAGCGGTAGCACAGATACGCAGTATTTT.

This sequence joins TRBV6-5 and TRBJ1-6; D gene unclear. V gave up 5 bases and J gave up 8 bases, with 13 bases separating them. Germline assignment: CDR1 MNHEY and CDR2 SVGAGI. The length of the CDR3 is 14 residues. The CDR3 region has the DNA TGTGCCAGCAGTCCTCGCAAAGATCATTCACCCCTCCACTTT. Translation: CASSPRKDHSPLHF.

This sequence joins TRBV20-1 and TRBJ2-4; D gene unclear. With 7 bases removed from V and 7 bases from J, the gap between germline ends came to 17 bases. CDR1 DFQATT and CDR2 SNEGSKA come from the germline V gene (reference sequence). CDR3 length: 13 amino acids. The CDR3 coding sequence is TGCAGTGGTGTGGCCCAGGCCCGGAACATTCAGTACTTC. Translation gives CSGVAQARNIQYF.

The chain is built from TRBV30 and TRBJ1-6, with no clear D. CDR1 GTSNPN and CDR2 SVGIG come from the germline V gene (reference sequence). The CDR3 runs to 14 residues. The V gene lost 6 bases and the J gene lost 0 bases, with 9 bases spanning the gap. CDR3 region: CACQESSYNSPLHF. CDR3 nucleotides: TGTGCCTGCCAGGAAAGCTCCTATAATTCACCCCTCCACTTT.

The chain links TRBV30 to TRBJ2-7; 8 bases line up with TRBD2. V was clipped by 3 bases and J by 3 bases; unmatched bases: 7. CDR1 GTSNPN and CDR2 SVGIG come from the germline V gene (reference sequence). The CDR3 consists of 14 residues. For the CDR3, the DNA is TGTGCCTGGAGGGCCAGCGGGAGCCTCTACGAGCAGTACTTC. Its protein is CAWRASGSLYEQYF.

The genes are TRBV29-1 and TRBJ1-2; D unresolved. V was pared by 5 bases and J by 3 bases, with 13 bases between. Germline CDR1 SQVTM, CDR2 ANQGSEA. The CDR3 loop spans 13 amino acids. The CDR3 nucleotides read TGCAGCGTTACGAACGACCCTTACTATGGCTACACCTTC. This gives the protein CSVTNDPYYGYTF.

The chain links TRBV7-2 to TRBJ2-7; no clear D gene. CDR3 length equals 14 residues. V was trimmed by 4 bases and J by 0 bases, leaving 10 bases between them. Germline V gene data show CDR1 as SGHTA and CDR2 as FQGNSA. CDR3 in amino acids: CASSSSWGSYEQYF. The CDR3 coding sequence is TGTGCCAGCAGCTCATCCTGGGGCTCCTACGAGCAGTACTTC.

The genes are TRBV2 and TRBJ2-7, with D perhaps given as TRBD1 or TRBD2 (5 bases each). Germline loops: CDR1 SNHLY, CDR2 FYNNEI. The V end was cut by 8 bases, the J end by 0 bases, with 8 bases between. The CDR3 is 12 amino acids. CDR3 loop: CASGGISYEQYF. Here the CDR3 DNA reads TGTGCCAGCGGGGGTATCTCCTACGAGCAGTACTTC.

V is TRBV20-1 and J is TRBJ1-6, with 7 bases lining up with TRBD1. J lost 3 bases, V lost 6 bases, and 2 bases had no gene match. The CDR3 has 13 amino acids. CDR1 is DFQATT and CDR2 is SNEGSKA in the germline V gene (reference sequence). The CDR3 DNA is TGCAGTGCACGGACAGGCTATAATTCACCCCTCCACTTT. It translates to CSARTGYNSPLHF.

The J gene is TRBJ2-7, the V gene TRBV7-8; D may be TRBD1 (5 bases). The V end was cut by 5 bases, the J end by 1 base, with 18 bases between. The CDR3 spans 16 residues. Germline-derived CDR1 and CDR2 are SGHVS and FQNEAQ. CDR3 protein: CASSPRVAGNSYEQYF. The CDR3 DNA follows: TGTGCCAGCAGCCCCAGGGTGGCAGGGAATTCCTACGAGCAGTACTTC.

V and J are TRBV7-9 and TRBJ2-1; the D gene could be TRBD1 or TRBD2 (5 bases each). The germline V and J ends were trimmed by 1 base and 7 bases, with 11 bases remaining between them. Germline V CDR1 and CDR2: SEHNR, FQNEAQ (reference sequence). This CDR3 region has 14 residues. CDR3 residues: CASSLELGVNEQFF. DNA for the CDR3: TGTGCCAGCAGCTTAGAGTTGGGGGTTAATGAGCAGTTCTTC.

This chain joins TRBV28 and TRBJ2-7, with unresolved D. Trimming cost V 4 bases and J 3 bases, with 19 bases left between them. Looked up from germline, CDR1 is MDHEN and CDR2 is SYDVKM. CDR3 length: 16 amino acids. CDR3 amino acids: CASSSLYRGALYEQYF. CDR3 DNA: TGTGCCAGCAGTTCCCTCTACCGAGGCGCCCTCTACGAGCAGTACTTC.

The V gene is TRBV5-1, the J gene TRBJ1-1; the D gene is possibly TRBD1 (6 bases). Germline V CDR1 and CDR2: SGHRS, YFSETQ. The CDR3 has 22 residues. Trimming removed 4 bases from V and 7 bases from J, with 41 bases in between. CDR3 bases: TGCGCCAGCAGCCCCCGCGGACCAACAAGGGGGGCCGTGCTCGGGAAGCTTGTTGAAGCTTTCTTT. It translates to CASSPRGPTRGAVLGKLVEAFF.

This chain connects TRBV2 to TRBJ2-7; D ambiguous. The CDR3 sequence is 14 residues long. Germline V gene lookup returns CDR1 SNHLY and CDR2 FYNNEI. V gave up 1 base and J gave up 3 bases, with 10 bases separating them. The DNA of the CDR3 is TGTGCCAGCAGTGAAGGAGGTGGGGTCTACGAGCAGTACTTC. Residues: CASSEGGGVYEQYF.

The rearrangement uses TRBV7-3 and TRBJ2-2; D is tentatively TRBD1 or TRBD2 (5 bases each). Germline CDR1 reads SGHTA; CDR2 reads FQGTGA. This CDR3 has 13 amino acids. The V and J ends lost 4 bases and 7 bases respectively, with 10 bases between them. This CDR3 is CASSWGRLGELFF. DNA for the CDR3: TGTGCCAGCAGCTGGGGACGACTCGGGGAGCTGTTTTTT.

This chain joins TRBV20-1 and TRBJ2-1; D is ambiguous. Trimming shortened V by 3 bases and J by 4 bases, and 16 bases separated the two germline ends. From germline, CDR1 is DFQATT and CDR2 SNEGSKA (reference sequence). This CDR3 contains 15 residues. CDR3 in amino acids: CSASPSTITYNEQFF. The CDR3 nucleotides read TGCAGTGCTAGCCCCTCGACAATTACTTACAATGAGCAGTTCTTC.

This clonotype was seen only once. The chain carries TRBV24-1 and TRBJ1-1; TRBD1 agrees at 7 bases. The CDR3 has 16 amino acids. V shed 2 bases and J 0 bases; nucleotides not matched to a gene: 5. CDR1 KGHDR and CDR2 SFDVKD come from the germline V gene. The CDR3 sequence: CATSDSQTGLNTEAFF. CDR3 in DNA: TGTGCCACCAGTGATTCCCAGACAGGGCTGAACACTGAAGCTTTCTTT.

CDR3 bases: TGTGCCAGCAGTGCCGGCGACCCCTATGGCTACACCTTC. Protein sequence: CASSAGDPYGYTF. The chain couples TRBV5-4 to TRBJ1-2; D remains ambiguous. The V gene lost 5 bases and the J gene lost 4 bases, with 12 bases spanning the gap. The CDR3 loop spans 13 amino acids. CDR1 is SGHNT and CDR2 is YYREEE in the germline V gene (reference sequence). The whole variable domain, remainder taken from reference TRBV5-4 and TRBJ1-2, is ETGVTQSPTHLIKTRGQQVTLRCSSQSGHNTVSWYQQALGQGPQFIFQYYREEENGRGNFPPRFSGLQFPNYSSELNVNALELDDSALYLCASSAGDPYGYTFGSGTRLTVV.

V usage is TRBV28 and J usage is TRBJ2-1, with TRBD2 as a possible D gene (6 bases). From germline, CDR1 is MDHEN and CDR2 SYDVKM. Trimming left V 7 bases short and J 8 bases short, with 21 bases between. CDR3 length: 15 residues. The CDR3 nucleotides read TGTGCCAGCATCGCCCCGGGGGACTCCCAAGATGAGCAGTTCTTC. Its protein product is CASIAPGDSQDEQFF.